These 8 T cell receptor beta chains were sequenced from one sample in a study of shared clonotypes between healthy human individuals. Profiling relied on immunoSEQ multiplex PCR, and the TCRdb table lists in-frame clones only, not all of them. The sample lists 1.5 million to 2.5 million clones, roughly 94% occurring once. Cells designated naive CD8 were CD45RO-negative and were positively selected for CCR7, with terminally differentiated effector memory CD45RA+ cells excluded. The sequenced sample was naive CD8+ T cells sorted from blood. These receptors were collected from a young man in good health.

About this clone itself: Different DNA sequences within this sample yield the same CDR3. The chain links TRBV5-4 to TRBJ2-7; D might be TRBD1 or TRBD2, each matching 5 bases. Deletions cut 3 bases from V and 0 bases from J, with 7 bases between. The CDR3 extends over 13 amino acids. Germline CDR1 reads SGHNT; CDR2 reads YYREEE (reference sequence). CDR3 amino acids: CASSWDPSYEQYF. CDR3 DNA sequence: TGTGCCAGCAGCTGGGACCCCTCCTACGAGCAGTACTTC. Complete variable domain (other parts from reference TRBV5-4 and TRBJ2-7): ETGVTQSPTHLIKTRGQQVTLRCSSQSGHNTVSWYQQALGQGPQFIFQYYREEENGRGNFPPRFSGLQFPNYSSELNVNALELDDSALYLCASSWDPSYEQYFGPGTRLTVT.

As for this clone: Other DNA sequences in the same sample also yield this CDR3. The CDR3 sequence: CASSPWDNSYEQYF. DNA for the CDR3: TGTGCCAGCAGCCCCTGGGACAACTCCTACGAGCAGTACTTC. V is TRBV7-9 and J is TRBJ2-7; the D gene is possibly TRBD1 (6 bases). Trimming shortened V by 5 bases and J by 0 bases, and 11 bases separated the two germline ends. The CDR3 is 14 residues long. Germline V gene lookup returns CDR1 SEHNR and CDR2 FQNEAQ (reference sequence). Full variable domain (remainder filled in from reference TRBV7-9 and TRBJ2-7): DTGVSQNPRHKITKRGQNVTFRCDPISEHNRLYWYRQTLGQGPEFLTYFQNEAQLEKSRLLSDRFSAERPKGSFSTLEIQRTEQGDSAMYLCASSPWDNSYEQYFGPGTRLTVT.

The chain links TRBV7-9 to TRBJ2-7, with D perhaps matching TRBD1 (7 bases). The CDR3 sequence is 15 residues long. CDR1 and CDR2 from the germline V gene are SEHNR and FQNEAQ (reference sequence). V was clipped by 11 bases and J by 3 bases, with 23 bases between them. The CDR3, as DNA: TGTGCCCACGGTTTGCGCGGGACAGACGGCTACGAGCAGTACTTC. Residues: CAHGLRGTDGYEQYF. The full variable domain, completed using reference TRBV7-9 and TRBJ2-7, is DTGVSQNPRHKITKRGQNVTFRCDPISEHNRLYWYRQTLGQGPEFLTYFQNEAQLEKSRLLSDRFSAERPKGSFSTLEIQRTEQGDSAMYLCAHGLRGTDGYEQYFGPGTRLTVT.

This chain uses TRBV11-2 with TRBJ2-7; the match to TRBD1 covers 10 bases. V lost 1 base and J lost 4; bases outside the gene matches: 4. CDR1 is SGHAT and CDR2 is FQNNGV in the germline V gene. CDR3 length: 15 amino acids. CDR3 region: CASSLGQGAKYEQYF. For the CDR3, the DNA is TGTGCCAGCAGCTTAGGACAGGGGGCAAAATACGAGCAGTACTTC.

The chain links TRBV15 to TRBJ2-7, with 8 positions matching TRBD2. Germline CDR1 is LNHNV and CDR2 is YYDKDF (reference sequence). V was clipped by 8 bases and J by 3 bases; unmatched bases: 9. This CDR3 region has 14 residues. The DNA of the CDR3 is TGTGCCACCTCTACAGGGAGCGGGAGCTACGAGCAGTACTTC. Amino acids: CATSTGSGSYEQYF.

This clone showed up just once. Distinct nucleotide sequences in the sample also encode this CDR3. The CDR3 loop is CASSATSTDTQYF. CDR3 coding DNA: TGTGCCAGCAGTGCCACTAGCACAGATACGCAGTATTTT. The chain employs TRBV25-1 and TRBJ2-3; D unclear. Trimming shortened V by 4 bases and J by 0 bases, and 5 bases separated the two germline ends. The CDR3 has 13 amino acids. CDR1 is MGHDK, CDR2 SYGVNS, per germline.

This clone was observed a single time. This chain connects TRBV30 to TRBJ1-2; TRBD1 matches at 9 bases. Germline V gives CDR1 GTSNPN, CDR2 SVGIG (reference sequence). V was pared by 3 bases and J by 8 bases, with 10 bases of the junction left unmatched. The CDR3 loop spans 14 amino acids. The CDR3 region is CAWSEGTGLSGYTF. CDR3 in DNA: TGTGCCTGGAGCGAGGGGACAGGGTTGAGCGGCTACACCTTC.

CDR3 amino acids: CASSLPPGELFF. In DNA, the CDR3 is TGTGCCAGCAGTTTACCCCCCGGGGAGCTGTTTTTT. This chain connects TRBV27 to TRBJ2-2; D uncertain. Germline V lookup: CDR1 MNHEY, CDR2 SMNVEV (reference sequence). Trimming cost V 2 bases and J 6 bases, with 4 bases left between them. CDR3 length: 12 amino acids.